This TCR beta chain was captured by sequencing in a study of blood T cell repertoires in COVID-19. The germline V gene has CDR1 SGDLS and CDR2 YYNGEE. This CDR3 has 15 residues. The trim removed 0 bases at V and 9 bases at J, leaving 7 bases unmatched. The protocol was immunoSEQ multiplex PCR, while the TCRdb copy is restricted to in-frame clones and leaves out a portion. This table has fewer than 450,000 clones, 90% to 95% appearing once. Sequencing used peripheral blood. This rearrangement joins TRBV9 to TRBJ2-1, with 9 positions matching TRBD2. This clonotype was sampled from a woman aged 18-29 years who had recovered from COVID-19. The CDR3 sequence is CASSVDLSGRGEQFF. As DNA, the CDR3 is TGTGCCAGCAGCGTAGATCTTAGCGGGAGAGGTGAGCAGTTCTTC.